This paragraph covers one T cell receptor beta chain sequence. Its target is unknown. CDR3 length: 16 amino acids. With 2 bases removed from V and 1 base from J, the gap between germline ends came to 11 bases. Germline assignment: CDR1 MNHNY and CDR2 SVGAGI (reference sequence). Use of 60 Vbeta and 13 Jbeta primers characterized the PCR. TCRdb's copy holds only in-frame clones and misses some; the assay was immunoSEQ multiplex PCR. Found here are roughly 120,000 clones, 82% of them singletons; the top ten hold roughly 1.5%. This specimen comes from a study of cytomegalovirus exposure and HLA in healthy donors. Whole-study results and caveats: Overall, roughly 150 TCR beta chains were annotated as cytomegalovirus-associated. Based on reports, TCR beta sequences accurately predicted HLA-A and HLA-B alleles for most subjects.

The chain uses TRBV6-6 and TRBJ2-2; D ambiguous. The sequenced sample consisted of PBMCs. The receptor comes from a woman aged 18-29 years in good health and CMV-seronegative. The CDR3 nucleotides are TGTGCCAGCAGTTACACCTGGGCAGAGAACACCGGGGAGCTGTTTTTT. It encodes CASSYTWAENTGELFF.